The T cell receptor beta chain under discussion was sequenced for a study of TIL therapy for anti-PD-1-resistant metastatic lung cancer. The wider study: Patients had a median age of almost 55 years (range about 35-85). Whole-study results and caveats: Treatment-naive, never-smoker and oncogene-addicted patients were overrepresented in this highly selected cohort.

Specified time point: pre-treatment sample, taken before nivolumab and TIL therapy. This was the immunoSEQ v3 assay. Generated by immunoSEQ multiplex PCR, the TCRdb table keeps only in-frame clones and is missing some. There are 20,000 to 25,000 clones in the sample; just over 70% occur only once, and almost 2% lies in the top ten. This CDR3 has 16 amino acids. The V and J ends lost 1 base and 2 bases, in that order; junction bases with no gene match: 4. Germline-derived CDR1 and CDR2 are SGHVS and FNYEAQ. Concerning this clone: Its antigen is not identified.

The V and J genes are TRBV7-6 and TRBJ2-2, with 7 bases fitting TRBD2. The sequencing here drew on blood, taken at baseline. The source is a person between 30 and 79 years old with non-small cell lung cancer. CDR3 region: CASSLVREFNTGELFF. The CDR3 nucleotides are TGTGCCAGCAGCTTAGTGCGGGAGTTCAACACCGGGGAGCTGTTTTTT. Based on the CDR3 plus reference TRBV7-6 and TRBJ2-2, the full variable domain is GAGVSQSPRYKVTKRGQDVALRCDPISGHVSLYWYRQALGQGPEFLTYFNYEAQQDKSGLPNDRFSAERPEGSISTLTIQRTEQRDSAMYRCASSLVREFNTGELFFGEGSRLTVL.